These 7 T cell receptor beta chains originate from one sample sequenced in a study of spatial heterogeneity in lung cancer (dated by TCRdb to about 2019). No antigen has been assigned to these receptors. Preparation of the library involved 5' RACE. The instrument was a NextSeq 500. TCRdb cleaned the public reads at Q25 with fastp, built clones with MiXCR and kept in-frame beta chains. Rows merge per CDR3 protein into single entries with the most common DNA and genes. The sample table shows about 30,000 distinct CDR3 sequences, and 7% to 7.5% are seen once. The ten largest clones represent about 24% of the sample. What the study reported, not specific to this receptor: The tumor nonsynonymous mutation count correlated with the number of expanded alpha and beta TCRs within the tumor.

The time point label, read with the paper, signifies: sample taken at primary tumor resection. The sample here was lung tumor tissue, taken at surgery. Receptors were obtained from a male donor with early-stage non-small cell lung cancer.

This clonotype was detected many times. This chain connects TRBV11-3 to TRBJ2-3; D perhaps matches TRBD1 (6 bases). This CDR3 is built from 14 residues. CDR1 SGHNT and CDR2 YENEEA come from the germline V gene. V was trimmed by 3 bases and J by 5 bases, leaving 12 bases between them. The CDR3 DNA follows: TGTGCCAGCAGCTTGGACAGTTCAAAAGATACGCAGTATTTT. Translation: CASSLDSSKDTQYF.

This clonotype appeared many times. The rearrangement joins TRBV19 to TRBJ2-2; 10 nucleotides align to TRBD1. Germline V gene data show CDR1 as LNHDA and CDR2 as SQIVND (reference sequence). The CDR3 is 15 amino acids. Trimming cost V 7 bases and J 4 bases; bases outside gene matches: 6. The CDR3 reads CASTPTGGITGELFF. CDR3 nucleotides: TGTGCCAGTACCCCGACAGGGGGCATCACCGGGGAGCTGTTTTTT. Together with reference TRBV19 and TRBJ2-2, the CDR3 gives the full variable domain: DGGITQSPKYLFRKEGQNVTLSCEQNLNHDAMYWYRQDPGQGLRLIYYSQIVNDFQKGDIAEGYSVSREKKESFPLTVTSAQKNPTAFYLCASTPTGGITGELFFGEGSRLTVL.

This clonotype was seen repeatedly, ten times or more. The rearrangement uses TRBV7-2 and TRBJ1-4, with D unresolved. Germline-derived CDR1 and CDR2 are SGHTA and FQGNSA. The CDR3 is 14 residues long. V lost 1 base to trimming and J lost 3 bases, with 6 bases between them. The CDR3: CASSLGLANEKLFF. For the CDR3, the DNA is TGTGCCAGCAGCTTAGGCTTAGCTAATGAAAAACTGTTTTTT.

This clonotype was counted ten times or more. The V gene is TRBV21-1, the J gene TRBJ1-4. TRBV21-1 counts as a pseudogene. The CDR3 spans 15 residues. CDR3 bases: TGTGCCAGCAGCATCTTGGGGGCAACTAATGAAAAACTGTTTTTT. Amino acids: CASSILGATNEKLFF.

This clonotype was detected only a few times. This rearrangement joins TRBV7-2 to TRBJ2-1, with D tentatively TRBD1 or TRBD2 (5 bases each). Trimming left V 0 bases short and J 6 bases short, with 9 bases between. CDR1 and CDR2 (germline): SGHTA, FQGNSA. The CDR3 length is 14 residues. CDR3 amino acids: CASSLAGVFNEQFF. CDR3 in DNA: TGTGCCAGCAGCTTAGCGGGGGTTTTCAATGAGCAGTTCTTC.

This clonotype was recorded at least ten times. The chain is built from TRBV6-2 or TRBV6-3 and TRBJ1-1, with 9 bases aligning to TRBD1. The junction had 4 bases not matched to a gene; V was cut back by 5 bases and J by 0 bases. CDR3 length: 15 residues. Germline assignment: CDR1 MNHEY and CDR2 SVGEGT. CDR3 nucleotide sequence: TGTGCCAGCAGTCGGGACAGGGATGTGAACACTGAAGCTTTCTTT. This translates into CASSRDRDVNTEAFF.

On this clonotype itself: Mismatch with germline at one junction end may stem from a read error. This sequence joins TRBV2 and TRBJ2-3, with a tentative D call TRBD2 (6 bases). Germline CDR1 SNHLY, CDR2 FYNNEI. This CDR3 contains 13 residues. The CDR3 nucleotides are TGTGCCAGAAGTGGCGGGAACACAGATACGCAGTATTTT. Residues: CARSGGNTDTQYF.